This T cell receptor beta chain was sequenced in a study of sequential checkpoint blockade in melanoma. Turning to the study itself: TCRβ was sequenced from DNA of some 97 pretreatment tumors.

This table comes from immunoSEQ multiplex PCR, and its TCRdb copy is limited to in-frame clones, with some not included. The profile shows about 5,100 clones, 20% of them singletons. This clone is medium-sized. Its specificity is not known. Overall study findings and caveats: For nivolumab-first patients, baseline tumor clonality was associated with response.

The treatment here: randomized to nivolumab then ipilimumab (arm A) or the reverse (arm B). Germline CDR1 is SGHNT and CDR2 is YENEEA. The CDR3 covers 16 residues. V lost 5 bases to trimming and J lost 1 base; unmatched junction nucleotides: 7. The receptor was isolated from a human donor with melanoma. V usage is TRBV11-3 and J usage is TRBJ1-2; TRBD1 matches 10 bases. The material was tumor tissue (inferred from file names), obtained from a patient given nivolumab and ipilimumab in sequence. Written as DNA, the CDR3 is TGTGCCAGCAGCCGGACCGGACAGGGGGTTAACTATGGCTACACCTTC. This sequence encodes CASSRTGQGVNYGYTF.